A single TCR beta chain is shown here with its context. Its antigen remains unidentified. TCRdb redid the calling of the 5' RACE reads with MiXCR, one entry per CDR3 protein. Counted here are about 560,000 distinct CDR3 sequences, over 15% occurring once; the ten biggest clones make up approximately 12%. The record originates from a study of T-cell memory formation after mild COVID-19. Notes on the study in general: The finding that pre-infection memory included some responding clones suggested that cross-reactive memory joined. SARS-CoV-2 specificity of second-wave clones peaking day 37 was unconfirmed.

V gave up 6 bases and J gave up 4 bases, with 12 bases separating them. Germline CDR1 MNHEY, CDR2 SMNVEV (reference sequence). This CDR3 is built from 13 residues. The specimen was PBMCs or a T cell subset sorted from them (not recorded which). The rearrangement links TRBV27 to TRBJ1-2; D ambiguous. The sequence derives from an adult woman who had mild COVID-19 (a few samples of this study predate the infection). Cell type and time point are not known. The CDR3 sequence: CASSGPLAYGYTF. DNA for the CDR3: TGTGCCAGCAGCGGGCCCCTCGCCTATGGCTACACCTTC.